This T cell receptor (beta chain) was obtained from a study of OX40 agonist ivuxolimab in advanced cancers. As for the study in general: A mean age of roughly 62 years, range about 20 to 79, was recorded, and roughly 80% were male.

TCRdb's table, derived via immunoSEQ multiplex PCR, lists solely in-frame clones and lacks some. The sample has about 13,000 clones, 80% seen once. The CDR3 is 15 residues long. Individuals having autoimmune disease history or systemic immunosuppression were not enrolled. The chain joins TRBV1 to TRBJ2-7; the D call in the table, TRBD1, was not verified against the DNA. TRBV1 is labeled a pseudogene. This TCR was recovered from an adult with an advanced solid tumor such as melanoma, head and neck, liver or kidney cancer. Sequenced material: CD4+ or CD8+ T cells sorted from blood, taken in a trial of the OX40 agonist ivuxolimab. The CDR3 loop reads CTSSQESQGPHEQYF. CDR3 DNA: TGCACCAGCAGCCAAGAAAGCCAGGGGCCACACGAGCAGTACTTC.